Listed below are T cell receptor beta chains from one sample, sequenced in a study of T-cell reconstitution after alpha-beta-depleted transplantation in children. TCRdb redid the calling of the PCR reads with MiXCR, one entry per CDR3 protein. Among some 520,000 distinct CDR3 sequences, about 31% were seen once, and the ten largest hold 2% to 3%. Sequences were derived from PBMCs from the stem cell graft donor, sampled from the stem cell graft. The receptors here all came from a human donor who donated a stem cell graft to a child with aplastic anemia. Each CDR3 is given with its conserved first and last residue. A D gene is named only where the DNA matches it firmly.

>NA|TRBJ1-5|TRBV20-1
CSASRGQPQHF
>NA|TRBJ1-2|TRBV15
CATSRDSLFRISYGYTF
>TRBD1|TRBJ1-4|TRBV20-1
CSARTGAYWEKLFF
>NA|TRBJ1-3|TRBV12-5
CASGYAARPTIYF
>NA|TRBJ2-1|TRBV7-3
CASSPSMGGGYNEQFF
>NA|TRBJ1-1|TRBV6-2/TRBV6-3
CASSHRAVTEAFF
>NA|TRBJ2-3|TRBV9
CASSGAKGGASTDTQYF
>NA|TRBJ1-2|TRBV12-3/TRBV12-4
CASSPESYTGGYTF
>TRBD2|TRBJ2-1|TRBV6-4
CATSSPREGYNEQFF
>TRBD2|TRBJ2-1|TRBV9
CASTSRLAGYNEQFF
>NA|TRBJ1-5|TRBV12-3/TRBV12-4
CASRISGASNQPQHF
>TRBD1|TRBJ2-6|TRBV18
CASSPLGTAPYSGANVLTF
>NA|TRBJ2-5|TRBV6-5
CASSYSAEGHETQYF
>NA|TRBJ1-1|TRBV30
CAWNRVNTEAFF
>TRBD2|TRBJ2-2|TRBV4-3
CASRVLAAGTNTGELFF
>NA|TRBJ2-3|TRBV6-1
CASSELTRPDTQYF
>TRBD2|TRBJ2-2|TRBV6-5
CASSNGGGRTGELFF
>TRBD2|TRBJ2-1|TRBV27
CASSRGLAAYNEQFF
>TRBD1|TRBJ2-6|TRBV20-1
CSAKALGQVPSGANVLTF
>TRBD2|TRBJ2-3|TRBV20-1
CSARGGTSGRSGTDTQYF
>TRBD1|TRBJ2-7|TRBV29-1
CSVEMTGATYEQYF
>TRBD1|TRBJ1-2|TRBV19
CASSTGQATRYTF
>NA|TRBJ2-5|TRBV6-1
CASRATGETQYF
>NA|TRBJ1-2|TRBV9
CASSVRDAGIMDYYGYTF
>TRBD1|TRBJ2-7|TRBV10-3
CAISKTGDSYEQYF
>TRBD1|TRBJ2-7|TRBV12-3/TRBV12-4
CASSPLTGMAYEQYF
>NA|TRBJ1-5|TRBV12-5
CASGAGSYSNQPQHF
>TRBD1|TRBJ1-5|TRBV7-6
CASSSSGGRLGQPQHF